This T cell receptor (beta chain) originates from a study of blood T cell repertoires in COVID-19. Study background: Spain, Italy and the United States supplied samples that represented acute and convalescent COVID-19. PBMCs, B-cell-depleted T cells, or T cells were the source of the cDNA or gDNA that made up the material.

The CDR3 consists of 15 residues. Germline CDR1 reads MNHEY; CDR2 reads SVGAGI. V was pared by 9 bases and J by 1 base, with 15 bases between. The authors' processing: Estimation of nucleated cell counts was performed using reference gene primer amplification. Here immunoSEQ multiplex PCR was the method, and the copy in TCRdb shows in-frame clones only, minus some. The V and J calls and clone size are taken from that table; D and trimming were inferred from the DNA. This table holds around 190,000 clones, approximately 90% found once. This clone was seen just once. Sequencing used peripheral blood. This sequence originates from a man aged 25-40 years with acute or convalescent COVID-19. This chain uses TRBV6-5 with TRBJ1-4; maybe TRBD1 (5 bases). The CDR3 DNA reads TGTGCCAGTTCTTCAACGGGGGGAACTAATGAAAAACTGTTTTTT. This gives the protein CASSSTGGTNEKLFF.